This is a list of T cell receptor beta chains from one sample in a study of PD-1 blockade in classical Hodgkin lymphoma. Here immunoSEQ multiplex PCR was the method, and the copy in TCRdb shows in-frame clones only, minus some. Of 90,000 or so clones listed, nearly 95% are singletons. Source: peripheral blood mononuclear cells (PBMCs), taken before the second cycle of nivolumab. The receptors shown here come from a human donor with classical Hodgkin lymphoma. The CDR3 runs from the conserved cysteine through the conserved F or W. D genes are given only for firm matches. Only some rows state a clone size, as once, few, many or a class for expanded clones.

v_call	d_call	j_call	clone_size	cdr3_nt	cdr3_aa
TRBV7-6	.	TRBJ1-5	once	TGTCTTCTACGGGGGGGTAGCAATCAGCCCCAGCATTTT	CLLRGGSNQPQHF
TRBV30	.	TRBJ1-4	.	TGTGCCTGGAGAATGGGGGTGGCTAATGAAAAACTGTTTTTT	CAWRMGVANEKLFF
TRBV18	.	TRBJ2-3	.	TGTGCCAGCTCACCAGCTTCAGATACGCAGTATTTT	CASSPASDTQYF
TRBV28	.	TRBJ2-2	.	TGTGCCAGCGTCGAAACCGGGCGTACCGGTCGGGAGCTGTTTTTT	CASVETGRTGRELFF
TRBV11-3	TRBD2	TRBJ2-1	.	TGTGCCAGCAGCTTGGGGACTAGCGGGGTCCCGAAGCAGTTCTTC	CASSLGTSGVPKQFF
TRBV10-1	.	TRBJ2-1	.	TGCGCCAGCAGGGTAGCGGAGGCCGCCAATGAGCAGTTCTTC	CASRVAEAANEQFF
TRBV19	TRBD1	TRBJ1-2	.	TGTGCCACCCGACAGGGGAAATCCGTGGGTTATGGCTACACCTTC	CATRQGKSVGYGYTF
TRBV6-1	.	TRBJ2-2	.	TGTGCCAGCCAACTAGGGGCCGGGGAGCTGTTTTTT	CASQLGAGELFF
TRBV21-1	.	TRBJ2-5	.	TGTGCCAGCAGCAACGGGGGGACAGACCAGAGCGGGATAGAGACCCAGTACTTC	CASSNGGTDQSGIETQYF
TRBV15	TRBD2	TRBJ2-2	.	TGTGCCACCAGCAGAGATCTAGTGGGCGGGAGTCGGACCGGGGAGCTGTTTTTT	CATSRDLVGGSRTGELFF
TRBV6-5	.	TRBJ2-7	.	TGTGCCAGCAGAAAAAAAACCGATGAGCAGTACTTC	CASRKKTDEQYF
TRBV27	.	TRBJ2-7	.	TGTGCCACCGGGGGCCGGAGCTCCTACGAGCAGTACTTC	CATGGRSSYEQYF
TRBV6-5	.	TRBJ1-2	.	TGTGCCAGCAAACAACTCCTTGTGGGGAACTATGGCTACACCTTC	CASKQLLVGNYGYTF
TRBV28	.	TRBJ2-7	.	TGTGCCAGCAGCCCCCCCTGGCCCCGCGAGCAGTACTTC	CASSPPWPREQYF
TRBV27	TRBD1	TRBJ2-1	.	TGTGCCAGCAGTTTATGGCCAGGGGGAAACAATGAGCAGTTCTTC	CASSLWPGGNNEQFF
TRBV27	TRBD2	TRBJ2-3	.	TGTGCCAGCAGTTCGTTTAGACTAGCGGGAGTGAGGACAGATACGCAGTATTTT	CASSSFRLAGVRTDTQYF
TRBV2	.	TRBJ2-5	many	TGTGCCACGGACCTCCAAGAGACCCAGTACTTC	CATDLQETQYF
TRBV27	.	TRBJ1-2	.	TGTGCCAGCAGTTTAGTGATGAGGGGGGACCCGTCTTCTGGCTACACCTTC	CASSLVMRGDPSSGYTF
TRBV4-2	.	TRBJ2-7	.	TGTGCCAGCAGCCAAGATCTCGGGAGCCTTCGCTATCAGTACTTC	CASSQDLGSLRYQYF
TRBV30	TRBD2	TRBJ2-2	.	TGTGCCTGGAGTGGACTAGCGGGAGGCGGGAACACCGGGGAGCTGTTTTTT	CAWSGLAGGGNTGELFF
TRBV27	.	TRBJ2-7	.	TGTGCCAGCAGTGCGCACGGACGCGAGCAGTACTTC	CASSAHGREQYF
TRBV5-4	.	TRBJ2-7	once	TGTGCCAGCAGCTCCGACCTCTCCTACGAGCAGTACTTC	CASSSDLSYEQYF
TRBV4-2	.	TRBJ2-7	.	TGTGCCAGCAGCCAGATGGACGGGAGAGAAGGTCACGAGCAGTACTTC	CASSQMDGREGHEQYF
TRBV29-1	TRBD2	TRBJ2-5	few	TGCAGCGTTCTGCTAGCGGCGAATCAAGAGACCCAGTACTTC	CSVLLAANQETQYF
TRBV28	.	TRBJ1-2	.	TGTGCCATTGGGGCCTTGGGCTATGGCTACACCTTC	CAIGALGYGYTF
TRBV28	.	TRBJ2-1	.	TGTGCCAGCCTTGGTGGCCCACTTTCGGGAAATGAGCAGTTCTTC	CASLGGPLSGNEQFF
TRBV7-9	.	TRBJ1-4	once	TGTGCCAGCAGCTTAACGGTGGGGGGTGAAAAACTGTTTTTT	CASSLTVGGEKLFF
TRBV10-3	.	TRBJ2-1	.	TGTGCCATCAGTGAGAGTAGGGGCCCTCCCAATGAGCAGTTCTTC	CAISESRGPPNEQFF
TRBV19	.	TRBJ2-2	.	TGTGCCAGTAGAAGGGTCGGTGGCACCGGGGAGCTGTTTTTT	CASRRVGGTGELFF
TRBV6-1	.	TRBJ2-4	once	TGTGCCAGCAGTGAAGAACGGATAGGGAACATTCAGTACTTC	CASSEERIGNIQYF
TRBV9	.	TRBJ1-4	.	TGTGCCAGCAGCGTAGCGGCCAGTAATGAAAAACTGTTTTTT	CASSVAASNEKLFF
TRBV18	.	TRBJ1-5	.	TGTGCCAGCTCACCACGGGCGGATCCCCTTAGCAATCAGCCCCAGCATTTT	CASSPRADPLSNQPQHF
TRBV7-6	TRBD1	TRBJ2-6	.	TGTGCCAGCAGCAGGACAGGGCCGGGGGGGGCCAACGTCCTGACTTTC	CASSRTGPGGANVLTF
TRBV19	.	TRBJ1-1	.	TGTGCCAGTAGCAGGAGGACATGGAACACTGAAGCTTTCTTT	CASSRRTWNTEAFF
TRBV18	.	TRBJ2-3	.	TGTGCCAGCTCACCGTCCACAGATACGCAGTATTTT	CASSPSTDTQYF
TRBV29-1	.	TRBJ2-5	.	TGCAGCGTTGTGGGGGGGCAGGGTAACCAAGAGACCCAGTACTTC	CSVVGGQGNQETQYF
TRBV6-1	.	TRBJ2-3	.	TGTGCCAGCAGTGAGGAACAGGGATGGACAGATACGCAGTATTTT	CASSEEQGWTDTQYF
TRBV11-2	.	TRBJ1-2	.	TGTGCCAGCAGCTTAGGACGCGGAGCTAACTATGGCTACACCTTC	CASSLGRGANYGYTF
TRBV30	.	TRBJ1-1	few	TGTGCGGGTGGAGTGGGGGGTGAAGCTTTCTTT	CAGGVGGEAFF
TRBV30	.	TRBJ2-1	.	TGTGCCTGGAGTGTACGGGGTAATGAGCAGTTCTTC	CAWSVRGNEQFF
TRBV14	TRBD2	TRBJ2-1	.	TGTGCCAGCAGCCAACTAAGCGGGAGGGCCTACAGTGAGCAGTTCTTC	CASSQLSGRAYSEQFF
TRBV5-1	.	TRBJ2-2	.	TGCGCCAGCAGCTCATCCGGGACAAATTCCGGGGAGCTGTTTTTT	CASSSSGTNSGELFF